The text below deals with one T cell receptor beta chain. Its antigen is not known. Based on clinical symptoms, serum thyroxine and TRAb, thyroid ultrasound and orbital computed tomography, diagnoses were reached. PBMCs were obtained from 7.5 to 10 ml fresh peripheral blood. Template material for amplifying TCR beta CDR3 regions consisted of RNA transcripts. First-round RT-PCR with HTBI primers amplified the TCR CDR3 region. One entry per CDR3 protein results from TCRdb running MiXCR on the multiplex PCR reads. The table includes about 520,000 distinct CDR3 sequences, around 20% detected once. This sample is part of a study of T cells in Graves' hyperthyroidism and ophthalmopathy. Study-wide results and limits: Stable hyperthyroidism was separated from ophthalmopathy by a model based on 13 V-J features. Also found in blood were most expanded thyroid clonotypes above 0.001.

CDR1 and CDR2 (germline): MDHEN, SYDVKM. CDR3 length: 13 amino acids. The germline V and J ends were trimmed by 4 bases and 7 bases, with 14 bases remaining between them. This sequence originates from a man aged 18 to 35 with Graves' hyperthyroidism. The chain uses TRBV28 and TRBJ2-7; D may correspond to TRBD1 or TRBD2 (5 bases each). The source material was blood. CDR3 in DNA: TGTGCCAGCAGTTCGGTAGGGACGAGGGAGCAGTACTTC. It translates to CASSSVGTREQYF.